The subject of this entry is one TCR beta chain. What it binds is not known. Profiling relied on immunoSEQ multiplex PCR, and the TCRdb table lists in-frame clones only, not all of them. The sample lists 40,000 to 60,000 clones, 79% occurring once. This record belongs to a study of OX40 agonist ivuxolimab in advanced cancers. Study context: Every 2 weeks, patients got intravenous ivuxolimab at one of six dose levels (0.01-10 mg/kg). Aged roughly 23 to 80 with a mean of approximately 60 years, they were around 79% male.

V lost 1 base and J lost 1, with 7 bases in between. This CDR3 has 15 residues. Germline CDR1 SGHTA, CDR2 FQGNSA. Study outcomes and limitations: No determination was made of the antigen specificity of the expanded peripheral T cells. Expanded clones belonging to CD8+ T cells outnumbered, on average, those of CD4+.

The sequences come from CD4+ or CD8+ T cells sorted from blood, collected in a trial of the OX40 agonist ivuxolimab. V usage is TRBV7-2 and J usage is TRBJ2-2; maybe TRBD1 (5 bases). This clonotype was obtained from an adult with an advanced solid tumor such as melanoma, head and neck, liver or kidney cancer. The CDR3 protein is CASSLVRGNTGELFF. The CDR3 DNA reads TGTGCCAGCAGCTTAGTTAGGGGGAACACCGGGGAGCTGTTTTTT.